This T cell receptor beta chain comes out of a study of T cell changes during pregnancy in multiple sclerosis. With V trimmed by 1 base and J by 3 bases, 1 base remained unmatched. In germline, CDR1 is MNHNY, CDR2 SVGAGI (reference sequence). The length of the CDR3 is 14 residues. Clones were sequenced by immunoSEQ multiplex PCR, and TCRdb holds only the in-frame ones, with some missing. The data contain some 40,000 clones, roughly 90% of them singletons. The material sequenced was peripheral blood, taken in the second trimester of pregnancy. The gene calls are TRBV6-6 and TRBJ2-7, with TRBD1 matching over 9 bases. This clonotype was sampled from a female donor in good health, enrolled as a control in a pregnancy study. The CDR3 sequence: CASSYLTGGYEQYF. The CDR3 nucleotides read TGTGCCAGCAGTTACTTGACAGGGGGCTACGAGCAGTACTTC.